The source of this T cell receptor (beta chain) is a study of blood T cell repertoires in COVID-19. Under the authors' procedure: Amplification with reference gene primers provided the estimates of nucleated cell counts. TCRdb keeps only in-frame clones here, not all; method: immunoSEQ multiplex PCR. That table gives V, J and clone size, and the DNA gave D and trimming. The top ten hold under 3.5% of the sample, which has nearly 300,000 clones, 89% seen once. The CDR3 loop spans 14 amino acids. Recruitment covered about 26 US areas and drew participants whose ages spanned about 18 to 90 years. It was within 2 weeks before study entry that exposed participants met a COVID-19 case.

Sequenced: PBMCs or T cells enriched from blood (not recorded which). The sequence derives from a woman in her fifties or sixties who had been exposed to COVID-19. The rearrangement joins TRBV21-1 to TRBJ2-3; TRBD2 reflects the table's D call only, with no check against the DNA. TRBV21-1 is given as a pseudogene. The CDR3 is CEGRRAFSTDTQYF. The DNA of the CDR3 is TGTGAGGGCCGGCGGGCTTTTAGCACAGATACGCAGTATTTT.